The present T cell receptor (beta chain) was sequenced within a study of T cell responses to AZD1222 COVID-19 vaccine. Concerning this clone: The antigen is undetermined.

Regarding the study as a whole: At 160-218 and 743-854, vaccine-associated CD4 TCRs were dominant, and they spanned spike. Repertoire sampling happened only post peak T cell response.

The germline V and J ends were trimmed by 4 bases and 0 bases, with 6 bases remaining between them. The CDR3 has 13 amino acids. Germline V CDR1 and CDR2: LGHDT, YNNKEL (reference sequence). Clones were sequenced by immunoSEQ multiplex PCR, and TCRdb holds only the in-frame ones, with some missing. The sample shows approximately 150,000 clones, 70% to 90% of them seen only once. Sequences were derived from peripheral blood, sampled on day 0 of AZD1222 vaccination. The source is an adult in good health. The J gene is TRBJ1-1, the V gene TRBV3-1 (or the pseudogene TRBV3-2); D is perhaps TRBD1 (6 bases). CDR3 nucleotides: TGTGCCAGCAGCCGGACAGTGAACACTGAAGCTTTCTTT. This sequence encodes CASSRTVNTEAFF.